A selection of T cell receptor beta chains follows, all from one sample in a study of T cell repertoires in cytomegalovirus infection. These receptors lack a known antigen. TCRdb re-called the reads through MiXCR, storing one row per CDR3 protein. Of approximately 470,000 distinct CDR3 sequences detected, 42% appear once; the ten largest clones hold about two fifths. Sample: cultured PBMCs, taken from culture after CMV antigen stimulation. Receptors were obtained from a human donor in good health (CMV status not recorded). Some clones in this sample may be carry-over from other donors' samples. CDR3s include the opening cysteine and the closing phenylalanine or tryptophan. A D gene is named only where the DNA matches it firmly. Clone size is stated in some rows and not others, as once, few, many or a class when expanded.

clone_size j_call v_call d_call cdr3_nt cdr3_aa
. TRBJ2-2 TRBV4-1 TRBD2 TGCGCCAGCAGACGCGGCGGGGGAAGGACCGGGGGGCTGTTTTTT CASRRGGGRTGGLFF
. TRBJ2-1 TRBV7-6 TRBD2 TGTGCCAGCAGCTTAAACTTAGCGGGCTCCTACAATGAGCAGTTCTTC CASSLNLAGSYNEQFF
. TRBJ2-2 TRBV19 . TGTGCCAGTTCGTATGGCGTGGCCGGGGAGCTGTTTTTT CASSYGVAGELFF
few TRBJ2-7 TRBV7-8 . TGTGCCAGCAGCCAACGGACGGGCAGCTCCGAGCAGTACTTC CASSQRTGSSEQYF
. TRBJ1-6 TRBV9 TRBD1 TGTGCCAGCAGCGATGGGGACAGTTTGGCTTCACCCCTCCACTTT CASSDGDSLASPLHF
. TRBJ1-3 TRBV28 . TGTGCCAGCAGTTTCCCGGGGGTAGTTGAAAACACCATATATTTT CASSFPGVVENTIYF
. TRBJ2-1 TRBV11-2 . TGTGCCAGCAGCTTCCGACGGCGCTTTGGCGACAATGAGCAGTTCTTC CASSFRRRFGDNEQFF
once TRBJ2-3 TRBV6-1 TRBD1 TGTGCCAGCAGTCTCGGGACAGATAAAATTACGCAGTATTTT CASSLGTDKITQYF
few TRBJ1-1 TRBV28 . TGTGCCAGCTTTCTTCGGGGCACTGAAGCTTTCTTT CASFLRGTEAFF
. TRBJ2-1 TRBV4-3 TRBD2 TGCGCCAGCAGCCGAGCGGGGACTAGCGCGTACAATGAGCAGTTCTTC CASSRAGTSAYNEQFF
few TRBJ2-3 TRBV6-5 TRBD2 TGTGCCAGCAGTTACAAAGCGGGGGGGTCACTGGGGCGCACAGATACGCAGTATTTT CASSYKAGGSLGRTDTQYF
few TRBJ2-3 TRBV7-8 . TGTGCCAGCACCTACCAGGGCGGGGAGGATACGCAGTATTTT CASTYQGGEDTQYF
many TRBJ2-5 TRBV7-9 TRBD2 TGTGCCAGCAGCACTTATGGGATCCGGCTTAGGACTAGCGGAGAGACCCAGTACTTC CASSTYGIRLRTSGETQYF
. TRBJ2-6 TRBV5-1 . TGCGCCAGCAGCCACACGGATGGGGCCAACGTCCTGACTTTC CASSHTDGANVLTF